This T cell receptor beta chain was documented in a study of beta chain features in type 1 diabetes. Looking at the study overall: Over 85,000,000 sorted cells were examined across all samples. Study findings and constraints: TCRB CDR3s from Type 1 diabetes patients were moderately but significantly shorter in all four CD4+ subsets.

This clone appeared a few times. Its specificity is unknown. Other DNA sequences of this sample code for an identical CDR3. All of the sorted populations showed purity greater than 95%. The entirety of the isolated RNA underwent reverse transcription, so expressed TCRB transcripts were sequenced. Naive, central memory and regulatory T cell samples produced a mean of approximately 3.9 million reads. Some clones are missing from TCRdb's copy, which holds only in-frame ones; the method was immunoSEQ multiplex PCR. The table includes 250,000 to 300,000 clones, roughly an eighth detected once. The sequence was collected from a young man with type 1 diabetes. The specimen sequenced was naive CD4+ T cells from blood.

The CDR3 DNA reads TGCAGCGTTTTTAGCGGGAGCTCCTACAATGAGCAGTTCTTC. Translating gives CSVFSGSSYNEQFF. The rearrangement links TRBV29-1 to TRBJ2-1, with TRBD2 identical over 9 bases. Germline CDR1 is SQVTM and CDR2 is ANQGSEA. The CDR3 is made up of 14 amino acids. Trimming removed 5 bases from V and 0 bases from J; junction bases left unmatched: 2.